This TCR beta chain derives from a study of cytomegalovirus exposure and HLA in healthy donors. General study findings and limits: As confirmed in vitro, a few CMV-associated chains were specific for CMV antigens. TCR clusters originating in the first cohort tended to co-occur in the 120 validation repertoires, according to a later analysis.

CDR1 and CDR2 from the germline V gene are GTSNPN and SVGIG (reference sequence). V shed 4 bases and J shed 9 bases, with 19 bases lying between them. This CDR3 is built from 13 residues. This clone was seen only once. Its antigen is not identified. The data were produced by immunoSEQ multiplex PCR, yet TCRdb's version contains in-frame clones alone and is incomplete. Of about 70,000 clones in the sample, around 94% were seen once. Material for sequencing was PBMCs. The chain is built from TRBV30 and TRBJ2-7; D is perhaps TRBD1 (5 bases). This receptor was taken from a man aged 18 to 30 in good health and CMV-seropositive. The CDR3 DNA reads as TGTGCCTGGAATGAAGGGGTCCTGGTAGGGCAGTACTTC. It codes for CAWNEGVLVGQYF.